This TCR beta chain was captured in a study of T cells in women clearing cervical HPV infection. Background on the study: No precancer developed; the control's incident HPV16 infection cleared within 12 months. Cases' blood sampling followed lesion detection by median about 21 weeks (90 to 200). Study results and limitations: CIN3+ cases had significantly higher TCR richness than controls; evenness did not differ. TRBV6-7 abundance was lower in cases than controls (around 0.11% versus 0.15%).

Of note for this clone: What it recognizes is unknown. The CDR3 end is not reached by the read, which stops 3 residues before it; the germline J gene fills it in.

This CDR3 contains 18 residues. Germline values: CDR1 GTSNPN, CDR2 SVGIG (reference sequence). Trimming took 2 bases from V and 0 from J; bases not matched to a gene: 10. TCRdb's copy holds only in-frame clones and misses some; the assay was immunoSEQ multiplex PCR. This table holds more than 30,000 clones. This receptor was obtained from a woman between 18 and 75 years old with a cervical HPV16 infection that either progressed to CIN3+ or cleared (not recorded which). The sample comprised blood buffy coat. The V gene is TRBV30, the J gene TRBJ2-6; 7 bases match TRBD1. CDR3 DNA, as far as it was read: TGTGCCTGGAGTCCAGACCAGGGGGTTACCTCTGGGGCCAACGTC. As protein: CAWSPDQGVTSGANV. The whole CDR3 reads CAWSPDQGVTSGANVLTF. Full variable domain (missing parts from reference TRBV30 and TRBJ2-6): SQTIHQWPATLVQPVGSPLSLECTVEGTSNPNLYWYRQAAGRGLQLLFYSVGIGQISSEVPQNLSASRPQDRQFILSSKKLLLSDSGFYLCAWSPDQGVTSGANVLTFGAGSRLTVL.